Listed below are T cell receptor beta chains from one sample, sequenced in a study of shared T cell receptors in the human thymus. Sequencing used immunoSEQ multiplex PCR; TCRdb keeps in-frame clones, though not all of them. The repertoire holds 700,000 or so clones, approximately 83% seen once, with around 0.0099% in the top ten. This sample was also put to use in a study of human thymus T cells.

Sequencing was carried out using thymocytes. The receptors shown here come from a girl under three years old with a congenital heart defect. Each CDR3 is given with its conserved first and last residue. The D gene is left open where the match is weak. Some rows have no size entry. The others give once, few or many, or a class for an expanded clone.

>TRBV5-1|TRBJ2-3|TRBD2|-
TGCGCCAGCAGCCTAGCGGGGGGGCCGAGCACAGATACGCAGTATTTT
CASSLAGGPSTDTQYF
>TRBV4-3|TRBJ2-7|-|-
TGCGCCAGCAGCCAAGAGCCCAAGCCCCTATGCGAGCAGTACTTC
CASSQEPKPLCEQYF
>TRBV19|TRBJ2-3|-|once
TGTGCCAGTAGTAGTGGCCCCCCGGGACTGGGCACAGATACGCAGTATTTT
CASSSGPPGLGTDTQYF
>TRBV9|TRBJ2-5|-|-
TGTGCCAGCAGCGTAGACGTAGGGGACTCTCAAGAGACCCAGTACTTC
CASSVDVGDSQETQYF
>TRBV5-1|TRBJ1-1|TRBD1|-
TGCGCCAGCAGCCGAACAGTCCCGGGACAGGGTTGGACTGAAGCTTTCTTT
CASSRTVPGQGWTEAFF
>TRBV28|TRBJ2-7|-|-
TGTGCCAGCAGCGCCCCGATCGGAGGGGCACCCTACGAGCAGTACTTC
CASSAPIGGAPYEQYF
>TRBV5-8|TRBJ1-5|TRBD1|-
TGTGCCAGCAGCTTCCACATCACAGGGGGTGTGGATCAGCCCCAGCATTTT
CASSFHITGGVDQPQHF
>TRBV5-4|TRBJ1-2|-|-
TGTGCCAGCAGCCCTAGACAGGCCTATGGCTACACCTTC
CASSPRQAYGYTF
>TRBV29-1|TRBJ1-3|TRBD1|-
TGCAGCGTAAGGGGGCTGGCTGGAAACACCATATATTTT
CSVRGLAGNTIYF
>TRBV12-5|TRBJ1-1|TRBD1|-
TGTGCTAGTGGTTTGGTACCCCATCCCCCCGCGACAGGGACTAACACTGAAGCTTTCTTT
CASGLVPHPPATGTNTEAFF
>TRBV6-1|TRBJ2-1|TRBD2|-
TGTGCCAGCAGGAGGAGCGGGGGGGCTGAGGATGAGCAGTTCTTC
CASRRSGGAEDEQFF
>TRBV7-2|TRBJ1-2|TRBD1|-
TGTGCCAGCAGCCTCCGACTGACAGGGACAAACTATGGCTACACCTTC
CASSLRLTGTNYGYTF
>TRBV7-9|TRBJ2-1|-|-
TGTGCCAGCAGCTACGCATCGGACAATGAGCAGTTCTTC
CASSYASDNEQFF
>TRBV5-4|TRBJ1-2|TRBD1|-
TGTGCCAGCAGCCCGGACAGGGGCAGGGGGGTGCGGGTCTATGGCTACACCTTC
CASSPDRGRGVRVYGYTF
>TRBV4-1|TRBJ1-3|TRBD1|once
TGCGCCAGCAGGCAACCGGGACAGGGCGACCTTAATCGAAACACCATATATTTT
CASRQPGQGDLNRNTIYF
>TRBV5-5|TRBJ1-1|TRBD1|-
TGTGCCAGCAGCCCGGGACAGGGGTTTTTCACTGAAGCTTTCTTT
CASSPGQGFFTEAFF
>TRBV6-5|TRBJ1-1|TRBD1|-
TGTGCCAGCAGTTACCGGGACAGGGGGCAAACTGAAGCTTTCTTT
CASSYRDRGQTEAFF
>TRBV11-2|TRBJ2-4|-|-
TGTGCCAGCAGCTTAGGACTAGGGGCCAAAAACATTCAGTACTTC
CASSLGLGAKNIQYF
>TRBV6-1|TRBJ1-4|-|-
TGTGCCAGCAGTGCCACGGACAGCCCACTTAATGAAAAACTGTTTTTT
CASSATDSPLNEKLFF
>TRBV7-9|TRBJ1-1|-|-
TGTGCCAGCAGGGAAGGAGAAAAGGCTTTCTTT
CASREGEKAFF
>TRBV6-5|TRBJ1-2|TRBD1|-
TGTGCCAGCAGGGGTCGGACAGGGATCAACTATGGCTACACCTTC
CASRGRTGINYGYTF
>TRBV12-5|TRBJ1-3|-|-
TGTGCTAGTGCCAATTCAACGGGACACTCTGGAAACACCATATATTTT
CASANSTGHSGNTIYF
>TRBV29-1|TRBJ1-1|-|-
TGCAGCGTTGACACCTCTATGCGGGCGGAGACTGAAGCTTTCTTT
CSVDTSMRAETEAFF
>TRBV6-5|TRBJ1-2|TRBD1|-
TGTGCCAGCAGTTGCCCGGGACAGGGGCTATGTTGTACCTTC
CASSCPGQGLCCTF
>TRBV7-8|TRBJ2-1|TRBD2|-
TGTGCCAGCAGCATTAGCGGCTATCTAGCGGGGGCATACAATGAGCAGTTCTTC
CASSISGYLAGAYNEQFF
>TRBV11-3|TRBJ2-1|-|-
TGTGCCAGCAGCTCGAGGCAGGGGGGAGCCCACAATGAGCAGTTCTTC
CASSSRQGGAHNEQFF
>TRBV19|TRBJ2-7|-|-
TGTGCCAGTAGTATTAGTATGGTCTCCGGGACAAATTACGAGCAGTACTTC
CASSISMVSGTNYEQYF
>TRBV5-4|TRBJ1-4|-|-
TGTGCCAGCAGCTTTCATTTCGGTGAAAAACTGTTTTTT
CASSFHFGEKLFF
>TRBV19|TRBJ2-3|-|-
TGTGCCAGTACCCGGACAAGCTACACAGATACGCAGTATTTT
CASTRTSYTDTQYF
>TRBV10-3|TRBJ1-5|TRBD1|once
TGTGCCATCAGCACCCAGGGGGCTCAGCCCCAGCATTTT
CAISTQGAQPQHF
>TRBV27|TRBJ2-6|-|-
TGTGCCAGCACGGGATATTCGGGGGCCAACGTCCTGACTTTC
CASTGYSGANVLTF
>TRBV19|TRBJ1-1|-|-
TGTGCCAGTAACCAGCTCGGGTGGGACACTGAAGCTTTCTTT
CASNQLGWDTEAFF
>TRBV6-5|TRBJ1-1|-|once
TGTGCCAGCAGTTATGAGTCAGGTGGCCCTGAAGCTTTCTTT
CASSYESGGPEAFF
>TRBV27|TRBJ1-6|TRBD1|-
TGTGCCAGCAGAGCTCCCCAGGGGGACCACTATAATTCACCCCTCCACTTT
CASRAPQGDHYNSPLHF
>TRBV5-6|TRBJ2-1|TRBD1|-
TGTGCCAGCAGCCAATACAGGGGTTCCTACAATGAGCAGTTCTTC
CASSQYRGSYNEQFF
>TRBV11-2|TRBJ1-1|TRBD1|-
TGTGCCAGCAGCTCCTACCGGGACAGGGGTACTGAAGCTTTCTTT
CASSSYRDRGTEAFF
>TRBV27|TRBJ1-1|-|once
TGTGCCAGCAGTCCAGAGAGAGGACCTCAGGGGTGGCGGACTGAAGCTTTCTTT
CASSPERGPQGWRTEAFF
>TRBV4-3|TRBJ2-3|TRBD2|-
TGCGCCAGCAGCCAAGATTGGACTAGCGGGGGGGGTGAGAGCGCAGATACGCAGTATTTT
CASSQDWTSGGGESADTQYF
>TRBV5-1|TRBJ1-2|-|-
TGCGCCAGCAGCTCGGGAGGGAGAATGGGCGAGTCAGCGCGTGGCTACACCTTC
CASSSGGRMGESARGYTF
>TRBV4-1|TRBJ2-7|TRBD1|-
TGCGCCAGCAGCCAGGGGACAGGGGACGAGCAGTACTTC
CASSQGTGDEQYF
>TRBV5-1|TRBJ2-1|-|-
TGCGCCAGCAGCCCTTCGAGCCCCTCCTACAATGAGCAGTTCTTC
CASSPSSPSYNEQFF
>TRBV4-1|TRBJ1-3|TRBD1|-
TGCGCCAGCAGCCTAGTCGCTGACAGGGAAGGAAACACCATATATTTT
CASSLVADREGNTIYF